These T cell receptor beta chains were read from a single sample in a study of cytomegalovirus exposure and HLA in healthy donors. Assay: immunoSEQ multiplex PCR; the TCRdb copy retains only in-frame clones and omits some. The sample contains 150,000 to 180,000 clones, 70% to 80% of which appear only once. Sequencing input: PBMCs. All receptors derive from a woman in her 40s in good health and CMV-seronegative. Both conserved end residues are part of each CDR3. A D gene is named only where the DNA matches it firmly. Size is omitted from some rows. Given values are once, few, many or a class for expanded clones.

j_call	clone_size	d_call	v_call	cdr3_aa	cdr3_nt
TRBJ2-7	many	TRBD2	TRBV5-1	CASSLLGLGPYEQYF	TGCGCCAGCAGCCTTTTGGGACTAGGACCCTACGAGCAGTACTTC
TRBJ1-5	NA	TRBD1	TRBV27	CASRTGDQPQHF	TGTGCCAGCAGAACAGGGGACCAGCCCCAGCATTTT
TRBJ2-1	NA	NA	TRBV5-1	CASSLKRRTYNEQFF	TGCGCCAGCAGTTTAAAGCGGCGAACCTACAATGAGCAGTTCTTC
TRBJ1-2	NA	NA	TRBV9	CASSPLGEFNGYTF	TGTGCCAGCAGCCCGCTCGGGGAGTTCAATGGCTACACCTTC
TRBJ2-1	NA	NA	TRBV5-1	CASSLERNEQFF	TGCGCCAGCAGCTTGGAACGGAATGAGCAGTTCTTC
TRBJ1-2	NA	NA	TRBV6-1	CATRSPPDPGGYTF	TGTGCCACCCGATCCCCTCCAGACCCCGGGGGCTACACCTTC
TRBJ1-5	NA	TRBD1	TRBV6-4	CASSDSRGGQGAPRPNQPQHF	TGTGCCAGCAGTGACTCGAGGGGAGGACAGGGGGCCCCTCGCCCCAATCAGCCCCAGCATTTT
TRBJ1-4	NA	TRBD1	TRBV18	CASSRTGTGDEKLFF	TGTGCCAGCTCTCGCACCGGGACAGGGGATGAAAAACTGTTTTTT
TRBJ1-5	NA	TRBD1	TRBV30	CAWSTTGGQPQHF	TGTGCCTGGAGCACCACAGGGGGTCAGCCCCAGCATTTT
TRBJ1-2	NA	TRBD1	TRBV27	CASALGTGGDYGYTF	TGTGCCAGCGCCCTAGGGACAGGGGGCGACTATGGCTACACCTTC
TRBJ1-1	few	NA	TRBV2	CASSVTGENTEAFF	TGTGCCAGCAGTGTTACAGGAGAGAACACTGAAGCTTTCTTT
TRBJ1-2	once	TRBD1	TRBV28	CASRPGQIVYGYTF	TGTGCCAGCAGACCGGGACAGATAGTCTATGGCTACACCTTC
TRBJ2-2	NA	NA	TRBV27	CASSPLQGGIPPGELFF	TGTGCCAGCAGTCCCCTCCAGGGCGGGATCCCCCCCGGGGAGCTGTTTTTT
TRBJ2-5	NA	NA	TRBV6-5	CASSLLERETQYF	TGTGCCAGCAGTCTTCTAGAGAGAGAGACCCAGTACTTC
TRBJ2-2	NA	TRBD1	TRBV29-1	CSVTGGWNTGELFF	TGCAGCGTTACAGGGGGTTGGAACACCGGGGAGCTGTTTTTT
TRBJ1-1	NA	NA	TRBV4-1	CASSLQEINTEAFF	TGCGCCAGCAGCCTACAGGAAATCAACACTGAAGCTTTCTTT
TRBJ2-7	NA	TRBD2	TRBV28	CASGREALVINEQYF	TGTGCCAGCGGCCGGGAGGCCCTGGTGATCAACGAGCAGTACTTC
TRBJ2-3	NA	TRBD1	TRBV7-9	CASSVPQGTDTQYF	TGTGCCAGCAGCGTACCACAGGGGACAGATACGCAGTATTTT
TRBJ1-1	NA	NA	TRBV9	CASSIQGPNEAFF	TGTGCCAGCAGCATACAGGGCCCCAATGAAGCTTTCTTT
TRBJ2-7	NA	TRBD2	TRBV4-1	CASSQLSGDSYEQYF	TGCGCCAGCAGCCAACTTAGCGGGGACTCCTACGAGCAGTACTTC
TRBJ1-5	once	NA	TRBV27	CASSSRGENQPQHF	TGTGCCAGCAGTTCCCGGGGTGAAAATCAGCCCCAGCATTTT
TRBJ1-1	NA	NA	TRBV7-6	CASSQDSNTEAFF	TGTGCCAGCAGCCAGGACAGCAACACTGAAGCTTTCTTT